This T cell receptor (beta chain) is from a study of blood T cell repertoires in COVID-19. Per the original data handling: Amplification of reference gene primers was used by the study to estimate nucleated cell counts. Clones were read by immunoSEQ multiplex PCR, and TCRdb kept only the in-frame ones, dropping some. V and J calls and clone size are copied from that table; D and trimming were computed from the DNA. The table lists 250,000 to 350,000 clones, 90% of them singletons. Participants were placed into cohorts based on the clinical history they reported. The CDR3 contains 17 residues. The germline CDR1 and CDR2 sequences are SGHVS and FQNEAQ. The V end was cut by 5 bases, the J end by 2 bases, with 22 bases between.

Sequencing was carried out using PBMCs or T cells enriched from blood (not recorded which). This clonotype was sampled from a man aged 60-69 years who had recovered from COVID-19. The J gene is TRBJ2-7, the V gene TRBV7-8; D is undetermined. The CDR3 is CASSKPLRATAAYEQYF. DNA for the CDR3: TGTGCCAGCAGCAAACCCCTTAGAGCAACCGCCGCCTACGAGCAGTACTTC.